This T cell receptor (beta chain) was observed in a study of blood T cell repertoires in COVID-19 (dated by TCRdb to 2018 to 2021). About the investigation overall: The collaborator samples originated in the United States, Italy and Spain and spanned the acute and convalescent phases of COVID-19. The material from the prospective study consisted of cDNA or gDNA derived from T cells, B-cell-depleted T cells, or PBMCs. The dataset comprised deeply sampled blood TCRbeta repertoires from subjects exposed to, actively infected with, or recovered from COVID-19. A freely available public database, intended as a resource for researchers studying the immune response to SARS-CoV-2, is where the repertoires were released. The samples were drawn from two sources: the first 160 participants of the ongoing ImmuneRACE study, and fewer than 1,500 subjects contributed by 6 global collaborators. A de-identified subject ID, COVID-19 status, age in years and sex were almost always included in the sample metadata. Where available, HLA class I and class II types were obtained from metadata supplied by the sample provider rather than from assay-based typing. The research as a whole found: The amount of clinical and demographic metadata varied by source and participant and was provided uncurated.

For this clone: Which antigen it targets is not known. No much larger clone is present one base from it, and per-base qualities are unavailable.

The CDR3 spans 13 residues, from the cysteine through the phenylalanine. Just CDR3 DNA is preserved here, 39 bases in frame from base 1. At one collaborating source in Seattle, patients were enrolled during active infection and were followed longitudinally through the course of disease. Collaborating institutions collected whole blood in K2EDTA tubes following their own protocols. Collaborator samples were shipped for TCRbeta analysis as frozen whole blood, isolated PBMCs, or DNA extracted from either sample type. TCRbeta CDR3 regions were amplified from genomic DNA by means of the immunoSEQ Assay, a bias-controlled multiplex PCR. Per the source publication's procedure: Within the assay, amplification of reference gene primers was used to estimate how many nucleated cells each sample contained. Sequence reads were collapsed and filtered to measure the absolute abundance of every unique TCRbeta CDR3 rearrangement. For each sample, productive Simpson clonality was calculated as the square root of Simpson's diversity index over productive rearrangements. Imported from immuneACCESS, the table was reduced by TCRdb to in-frame sequences with V and J called. These copies leave out some clones; in studies compared against another copy, an unresolved V gene accounts for under half, and the cause of the remainder is not known. V and J calls and clone size are as listed in that table; D and trimming were resolved from the DNA. The sample table holds 300,000 to 400,000 clones, of which roughly 90% were seen once. The ten most abundant clones make up about 2.9% of the sample.

The V gene is TRBV21-1 and the J gene is TRBJ1-4. TRBV21-1 is a recognized pseudogene. This TCR was recovered from a woman aged 25 to 39 with COVID-19, enrolled during active disease. Sequenced material: peripheral blood. The DNA sequence is TGTGCCAGCCAGACGGGATTAGATGAAAAACTGTTTTTT. It specifies CASQTGLDEKLFF.